This T cell receptor (beta chain) was sequenced during a study of cytomegalovirus exposure and HLA in healthy donors. Study-wide findings and caveats: Association of a missense DCLRE1C variant with TCR beta V- and J-gene trimming was reported in a later analysis.

The table lists this clone with a few counts. Antigen specificity is unknown. Trimming shortened V by 6 bases and J by 4 bases, and 18 bases separated the two germline ends. The CDR3 covers 15 residues. The germline gives CDR1 MDHEN, CDR2 SYDVKM. The PCR had 60 Vbeta and 13 Jbeta primers. TCRdb's table, derived via immunoSEQ multiplex PCR, lists solely in-frame clones and lacks some. Among roughly 120,000 clones listed, 75% to 85% were seen once. Input material: PBMCs. This TCR was recovered from a man in his forties or fifties in good health and CMV-seronegative. The genes are TRBV28 and TRBJ1-2; possibly TRBD1 for D (6 bases). As DNA, the CDR3 is TGTGCCAGCAGCCAATTACGGGGACATAGCTATGGCTACACCTTC. Amino acid sequence: CASSQLRGHSYGYTF.